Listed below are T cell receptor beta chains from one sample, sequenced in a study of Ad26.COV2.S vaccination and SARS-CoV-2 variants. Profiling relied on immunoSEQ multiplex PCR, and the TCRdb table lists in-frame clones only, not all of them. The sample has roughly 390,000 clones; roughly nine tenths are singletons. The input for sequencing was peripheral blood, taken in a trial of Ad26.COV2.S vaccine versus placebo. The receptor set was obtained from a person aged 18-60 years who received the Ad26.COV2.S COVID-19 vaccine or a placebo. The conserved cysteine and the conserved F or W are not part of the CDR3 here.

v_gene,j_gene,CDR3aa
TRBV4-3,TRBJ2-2,ASSQDGGTENTGELF
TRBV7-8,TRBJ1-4,ASGETGISEKLF
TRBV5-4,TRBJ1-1,ASSTGQYTEAF
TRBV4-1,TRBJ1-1,ASSQDWRGQGAPNTEAF
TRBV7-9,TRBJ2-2,ASSLDNAATGELF
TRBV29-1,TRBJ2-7,SVEEELSYEQY
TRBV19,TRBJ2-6,ASTSSPTGANVLT
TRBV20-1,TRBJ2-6,SASPGANVLT
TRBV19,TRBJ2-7,ASNKTGVAYEQY
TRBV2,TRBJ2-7,ASRGIPYEQY
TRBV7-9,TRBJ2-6,ASSFFRGQAGANVLT
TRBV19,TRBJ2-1,ASSIYIRPPGGEQF
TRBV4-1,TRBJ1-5,ASSQPDSVYQPQH
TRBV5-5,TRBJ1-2,ASRDDRPNGYT
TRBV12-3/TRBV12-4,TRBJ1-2,ASRTGPLYGYT
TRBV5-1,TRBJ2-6,ASSLAGPKTTGANVLT
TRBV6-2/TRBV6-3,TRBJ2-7,ASSFRLAGGTYEQY
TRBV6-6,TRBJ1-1,ASSYSVTEAF
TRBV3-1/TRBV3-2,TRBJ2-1,ASSQDGQDEQF
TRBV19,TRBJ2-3,ASSTTGGVDTQY
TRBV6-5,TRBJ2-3,ASSLTSGGSDTQY
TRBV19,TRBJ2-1,ASSIEGRQGQF
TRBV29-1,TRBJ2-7,SVRPGLAGGPYEQY
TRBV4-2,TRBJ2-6,ASSQDSAGANVLT
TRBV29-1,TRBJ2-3,SVEDRYHSTDTQY
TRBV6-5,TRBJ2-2,ASSYGRQGSSGELF
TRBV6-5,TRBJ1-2,ASGRWSNYGYT
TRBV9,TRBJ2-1,ASSPTSWTASGEQF
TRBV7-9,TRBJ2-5,ASWGGILETQY
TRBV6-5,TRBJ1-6,ASSYESRDRASPLH
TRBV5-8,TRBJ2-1,ASSWTGPFYNEQF
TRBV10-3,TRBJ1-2,ATGGGHGGYT
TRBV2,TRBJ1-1,ASSERTLNTEAF
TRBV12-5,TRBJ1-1,ASGSRDEAF
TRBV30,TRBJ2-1,AWGRGGLNEQF
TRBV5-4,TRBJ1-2,ASSRTGALGYT
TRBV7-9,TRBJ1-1,ASRESAEAF
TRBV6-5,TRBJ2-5,ASVQASGLLETQY
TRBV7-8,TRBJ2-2,ASSLTGANTGELF
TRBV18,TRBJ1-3,ASSPWDGLSGNTIY
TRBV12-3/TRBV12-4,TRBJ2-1,ASSLGHEQF
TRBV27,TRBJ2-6,ASSLWGSGANVLT
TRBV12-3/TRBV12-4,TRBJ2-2,ASWTSGAGELF
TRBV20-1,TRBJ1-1,SAFVNTEAF
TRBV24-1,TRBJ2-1,ATSGDRARTYNEQF
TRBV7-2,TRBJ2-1,ASGDNEQF